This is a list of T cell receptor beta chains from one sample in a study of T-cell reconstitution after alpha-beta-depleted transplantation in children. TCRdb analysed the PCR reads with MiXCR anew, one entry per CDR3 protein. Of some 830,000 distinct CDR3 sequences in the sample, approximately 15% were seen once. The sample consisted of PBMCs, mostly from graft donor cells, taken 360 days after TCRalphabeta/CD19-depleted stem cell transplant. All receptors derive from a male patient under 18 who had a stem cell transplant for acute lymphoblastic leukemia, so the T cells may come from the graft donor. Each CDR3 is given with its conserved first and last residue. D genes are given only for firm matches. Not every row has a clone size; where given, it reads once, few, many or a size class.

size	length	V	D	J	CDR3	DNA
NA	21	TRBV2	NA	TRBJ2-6	CASSERGTVSGRLSGANVLTF	TGTGCCAGCAGTGAAAGGGGGACCGTCTCGGGACGGCTCTCTGGGGCCAACGTCCTGACTTTC
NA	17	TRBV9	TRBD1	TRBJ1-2	CASSPMDRGRRNYGYTF	TGTGCCAGCAGCCCCATGGACAGGGGGCGCCGGAACTATGGCTACACCTTC
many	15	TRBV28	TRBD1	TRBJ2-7	CASIPRTGARRSQYF	TGTGCCAGCATTCCCCGGACAGGGGCACGGAGGTCGCAGTACTTC
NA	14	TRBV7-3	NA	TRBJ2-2	CASSPVLTTGELFF	TGTGCCAGCAGCCCTGTACTGACCACCGGGGAGCTGTTTTTT
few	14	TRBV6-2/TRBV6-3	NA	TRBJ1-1	CASSQGTWGTEAFF	TGTGCCAGCAGTCAAGGGACCTGGGGCACTGAAGCTTTCTTT
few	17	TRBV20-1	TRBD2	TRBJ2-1	CCARAPYSGGVYNEQFF	TGCTGTGCTAGAGCGCCGTATAGCGGGGGCGTCTACAATGAGCAGTTCTTC
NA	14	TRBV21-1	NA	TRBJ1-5	CASSKGPGIQPQHF	TGTGCCAGCAGCAAAGGTCCGGGTATCCAGCCCCAGCATTTT
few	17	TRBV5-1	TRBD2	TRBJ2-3	CASSLPSTSGTTDTQYF	TGCGCCAGCAGCTTGCCCTCCACTAGCGGGACCACAGATACGCAGTATTTT
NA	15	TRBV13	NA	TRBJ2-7	CASSLGADSAGEQYF	TGTGCCAGCAGCTTAGGCGCAGACAGCGCAGGAGAGCAGTACTTC
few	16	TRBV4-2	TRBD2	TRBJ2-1	CASSQEIVLAKIEQFF	TGTGCCAGCAGTCAAGAAATAGTACTAGCGAAGATTGAGCAGTTCTTC
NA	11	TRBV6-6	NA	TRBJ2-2	CASSPDGELFF	TGTGCCAGCAGCCCCGACGGGGAGCTGTTTTTT
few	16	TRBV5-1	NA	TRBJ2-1	CASSLIGGKPPNEQFF	TGCGCCAGCAGCTTGATTGGCGGGAAGCCCCCCAATGAGCAGTTCTTC
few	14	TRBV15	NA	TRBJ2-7	CATSRGEGTYEQYF	TGTGCCACCAGCAGAGGGGAAGGGACCTACGAGCAGTACTTC
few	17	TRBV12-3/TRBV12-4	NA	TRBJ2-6	CASSLPGLNSGANVLTF	TGTGCCAGCAGTCTACCGGGACTGAACTCTGGGGCCAACGTCCTGACTTTC
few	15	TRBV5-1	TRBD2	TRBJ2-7	CASSYGLAEIYEQYF	TGCGCCAGCAGCTACGGTCTAGCGGAAATCTACGAGCAGTACTTC
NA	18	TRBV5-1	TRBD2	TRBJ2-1	CASSLALAGSLAPNEQFF	TGCGCCAGCAGCTTGGCTCTAGCGGGAAGTCTAGCCCCCAATGAGCAGTTCTTC
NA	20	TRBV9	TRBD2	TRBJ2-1	CASSAGLAGGQRPTYNEQFF	TGTGCCAGCAGCGCCGGACTAGCGGGAGGTCAGCGTCCCACCTACAATGAGCAGTTCTTC
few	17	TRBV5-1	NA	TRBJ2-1	CASSLGIHRVYDNEQFF	TGCGCCAGCAGCTTGGGAATCCACAGGGTATATGACAATGAGCAGTTCTTC
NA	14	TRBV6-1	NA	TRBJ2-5	CASSVRFSKETQYF	TGTGCCAGCAGTGTTAGATTCTCAAAAGAGACCCAGTACTTC
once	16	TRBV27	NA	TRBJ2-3	CASSPLEGARPDTQYF	TGTGCCAGCAGTCCCCTCGAGGGAGCCCGGCCAGATACGCAGTATTTT
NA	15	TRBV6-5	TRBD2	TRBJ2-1	CASSYSGGSFNEQFF	TGTGCCAGCAGTTACTCTGGCGGGAGTTTCAATGAGCAGTTCTTC
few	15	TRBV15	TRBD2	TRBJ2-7	CATSRTTSGTYEQYF	TGTGCCACCAGCAGAACGACTAGCGGGACCTACGAGCAGTACTTC
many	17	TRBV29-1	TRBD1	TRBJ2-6	CSVRPGQVGSGANVLTF	TGCAGCGTCCGCCCCGGACAGGTGGGCTCTGGGGCCAACGTCCTGACTTTC